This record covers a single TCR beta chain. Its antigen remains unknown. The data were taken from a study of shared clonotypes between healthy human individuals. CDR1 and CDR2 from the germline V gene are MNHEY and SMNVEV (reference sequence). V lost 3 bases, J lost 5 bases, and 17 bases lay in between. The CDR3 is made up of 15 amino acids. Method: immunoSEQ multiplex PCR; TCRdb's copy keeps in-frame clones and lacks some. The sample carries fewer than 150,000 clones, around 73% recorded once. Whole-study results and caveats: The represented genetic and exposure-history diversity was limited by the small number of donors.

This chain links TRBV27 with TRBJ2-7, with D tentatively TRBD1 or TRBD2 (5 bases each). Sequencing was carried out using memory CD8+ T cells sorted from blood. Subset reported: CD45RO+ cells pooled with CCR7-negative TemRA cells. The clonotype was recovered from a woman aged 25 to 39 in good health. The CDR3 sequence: CASSFRPGRVDEQYF. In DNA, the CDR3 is TGTGCCAGCAGTTTTCGTCCGGGACGGGTGGACGAGCAGTACTTC.